The clone carrying this T cell receptor beta chain was found many times. Its cognate antigen is unknown. The data originate from a study of T-cell reconstitution after alpha-beta-depleted transplantation in children. Study conclusions and caveats: In patients about two months after transplant, alpha-beta T cells reportedly arose from several hundred expanded graft clones.

Losses at the gene ends were 4 bases for V and 4 bases for J; bases not matched to a gene: 4. CDR3 length: 13 amino acids. Germline lookup yields CDR1 SGHRS and CDR2 YFSETQ. Unique molecular identifiers were used in preparing the TCRbeta library. TCRdb reanalysed the PCR reads using MiXCR and keeps one entry per CDR3 protein. This sample has fewer than 550,000 distinct CDR3 sequences, with more than 9% found just once. This TCR came from a child aged 2 to 10 with inherited bone marrow failure, due to receive a stem cell transplant. The specimen comprised PBMCs, sampled before TCRalphabeta/CD19-depleted stem cell transplant. V is TRBV5-1 and J is TRBJ1-2, with 7 bases matching TRBD1. The CDR3 DNA is TGCGCCAGCAGCGGAGGGGGCGGCTATGGCTACACCTTC. Amino acid sequence: CASSGGGGYGYTF.